This entry lists 3 T cell receptor beta chains sequenced from one sample in a study of blood T cell repertoires in COVID-19. Produced via immunoSEQ multiplex PCR; TCRdb's table is partial and in-frame only. The sample lists some 190,000 clones, roughly 88% occurring once. Sample: peripheral blood. These receptors all come from a man in his late teens or twenties with active or convalescent COVID-19.

In this sample, this clone turned up a few times. The J gene is TRBJ2-7, the V gene TRBV9, with D possibly TRBD1 on 5 matching bases. The ends were cut back, 0 bases at V and 2 bases at J, with 9 bases in the middle. The CDR3 runs 14 residues. Germline-derived CDR1 and CDR2 are SGDLS and YYNGEE. This chain's CDR3 is CASSVEGFPYEQYF. The CDR3 DNA is TGTGCCAGCAGCGTAGAGGGGTTCCCCTACGAGCAGTACTTC.

The V gene is TRBV2, the J gene TRBJ2-1; TRBD2 matches at 11 bases. Germline-derived CDR1 and CDR2 are SNHLY and FYNNEI. The CDR3 has 16 residues. J gave up 3 bases and V 6 bases, and 7 bases lay outside the gene matches. The CDR3 loop is CASRPGLAEGYNEQFF. The CDR3 bases are TGTGCCAGCAGGCCGGGACTAGCGGAAGGCTACAATGAGCAGTTCTTC.

The chain has TRBV15 and TRBJ2-3; 9 nucleotides align to TRBD1. The CDR3 consists of 14 residues. The J segment lost 6 bases and the V segment lost 2 bases, leaving 3 bases of the junction unmatched. The germline V gene encodes CDR1 LNHNV and CDR2 YYDKDF (reference sequence). The CDR3 is CATSRNRGLDTQYF. CDR3 bases: TGTGCCACCAGCAGAAACAGGGGGCTGGATACGCAGTATTTT.